Following are 32 T cell receptor beta chains from one sample sequenced in a study of T cells in Graves' hyperthyroidism and ophthalmopathy. The TCR beta CDR3 regions underwent amplification using RNA transcripts as the source. The study used the HTBI primer set for a first-round RT-PCR of the TCR CDR3. Using its own MiXCR run on the multiplex PCR reads, TCRdb lists one record per CDR3 protein. This table has 350,000 to 450,000 distinct CDR3 sequences, roughly 15% appearing once. Sequenced: blood. The receptors here all came from a woman aged 30 to 39 with Graves' hyperthyroidism that later progressed to Graves' ophthalmopathy.

The rearrangement joins TRBV20-1 to TRBJ1-1; D unclear. This CDR3 spans 13 amino acids. The V end was cut by 3 bases, the J end by 1 base, with 9 bases between. CDR1 and CDR2 from the germline V gene are DFQATT and SNEGSKA (reference sequence). In DNA form, the CDR3 reads TGCAGTGCTAGCTCATGGGGGAACACTGAAGCTTTCTTT. Residues: CSASSWGNTEAFF.

This clonotype was recorded at least ten times. V gene TRBV28 combines with J gene TRBJ2-7, with 7 bases that match TRBD1. The CDR3 has 14 residues. In germline, CDR1 is MDHEN, CDR2 SYDVKM. After removal of 4 bases from V and 5 bases from J, the junction contained 8 bases not matched to a gene. The CDR3 DNA sequence: TGTGCCAGCAGTTCGCGACAGGGACGTAACGAGCAGTACTTC. Protein: CASSSRQGRNEQYF.

The chain recombines TRBV5-1 with TRBJ2-1; D possibly corresponds to TRBD2 (6 bases). The CDR3 covers 15 residues. Trimming stripped 2 bases from V and 7 bases from J, with 16 bases between. CDR1 SGHRS and CDR2 YFSETQ come from the germline V gene. CDR3 loop: CASSFSGGTGNEQFF. DNA for the CDR3: TGCGCCAGCAGCTTTTCCGGGGGTACGGGAAATGAGCAGTTCTTC. The full variable domain, with the rest looked up from reference TRBV5-1 and TRBJ2-1, is KAGVTQTPRYLIKTRGQQVTLSCSPISGHRSVSWYQQTPGQGLQFLFEYFSETQRNKGNFPGRFSGRQFSNSRSEMNVSTLELGDSALYLCASSFSGGTGNEQFFGPGTRLTVL.

There are many counts of this clonotype. This rearrangement joins TRBV3-1 to TRBJ2-2; the D is unclear. Germline V gene data show CDR1 as LGHDT and CDR2 as YNNKEL (reference sequence). CDR3 length equals 19 residues. The V and J ends lost 0 bases and 0 bases respectively, with 17 bases between them. CDR3 DNA: TGTGCCAGCAGCCAAGATTGGCACTACCAAAACGCGAACACCGGGGAGCTGTTTTTT. This encodes CASSQDWHYQNANTGELFF. Supplemented by reference TRBV3-1 and TRBJ2-2, the full variable domain reads DTAVSQTPKYLVTQMGNDKSIKCEQNLGHDTMYWYKQDSKKFLKIMFSYNNKELIINETVPNRFSPKSPDKAHLNLHINSLELGDSAVYFCASSQDWHYQNANTGELFFGEGSRLTVL.

This clonotype was observed at least ten times. The DNA of the CDR3 is TGTGCCAGCAGCTTGAACTATGGCTACACCTTC. This codes for CASSLNYGYTF. The chain links TRBV5-8 to TRBJ1-2, with D unresolved. CDR1 SGHTS and CDR2 YDEGEE come from the germline V gene. V dropped 1 base and J dropped 2 bases, with 0 bases sitting between them. The CDR3 has 11 residues.

In its sample, this clonotype was seen many times. This chain links TRBV20-1 with TRBJ2-3, with 10 bases lining up with TRBD2. J gave up 0 bases and V 5 bases, and 8 bases lay outside the gene matches. In germline, CDR1 is DFQATT, CDR2 SNEGSKA (reference sequence). The CDR3 totals 16 residues. The CDR3 coding sequence is TGCAGTGCTTCTAAGACTAGCGGGTCTAGCACAGATACGCAGTATTTT. Its translation is CSASKTSGSSTDTQYF.

This clonotype was seen repeatedly, ten times or more. The chain couples TRBV4-1 to TRBJ2-7, with 8 bases aligning to TRBD2. CDR1 and CDR2 from the germline V gene are MGHRA and YSYEKL. The CDR3 contains 16 residues. J lost 3 bases, V lost 1 base, and 8 bases had no gene match. The CDR3 sequence is CASSQASGLMRYEQYF. The CDR3 DNA is TGCGCCAGCAGCCAAGCTAGCGGGTTGATGCGCTACGAGCAGTACTTC.

The V and J genes are TRBV3-1 and TRBJ1-5, with D possibly TRBD1 on 5 matching bases. The CDR3 has 15 amino acids. Germline V gene data show CDR1 as LGHDT and CDR2 as YNNKEL (reference sequence). The V end was cut by 0 bases, the J end by 0 bases, with 6 bases between. CDR3 coding DNA: TGTGCCAGCAGCCAAGAGGGGCATAGCAATCAGCCCCAGCATTTT. Protein sequence: CASSQEGHSNQPQHF.

The CDR3 reads CASRQPTGGATEAFF. The CDR3 nucleotides are TGTGCCAGCAGACAACCGACAGGGGGCGCAACTGAAGCTTTCTTT. This chain joins TRBV2 and TRBJ1-1; 10 positions match TRBD1. The CDR3 covers 15 residues. Germline-derived CDR1 and CDR2 are SNHLY and FYNNEI. The J segment lost 5 bases and the V segment lost 6 bases, leaving 9 bases of the junction unmatched.

This clonotype was detected many times. The V gene is TRBV3-1, the J gene TRBJ2-4, with D perhaps TRBD2 (6 bases). The germline CDR1 and CDR2 sequences are LGHDT and YNNKEL (reference sequence). CDR3 length equals 13 residues. V was trimmed by 7 bases and J by 3 bases, leaving 10 bases between them. Here the CDR3 reads CASTGGGKNIQYF. DNA of the CDR3: TGTGCCAGCACTGGGGGAGGCAAAAACATTCAGTACTTC.

This clonotype came up many times. The chain combines TRBV2 with TRBJ1-1; 7 positions match TRBD1. Germline CDR1 is SNHLY and CDR2 is FYNNEI. Losses at the gene ends were 5 bases for V and 5 bases for J; bases not matched to a gene: 17. The CDR3 is made up of 17 amino acids. The CDR3 DNA sequence: TGTGCCAGCAGTTCTGTGCAGGGGGTATGGTTATGGACTGAAGCTTTCTTT. It codes for CASSSVQGVWLWTEAFF.

The V gene is TRBV28, the J gene TRBJ2-7; D is perhaps TRBD2 (7 bases). This CDR3 region has 10 residues. Germline V CDR1 and CDR2: MDHEN, SYDVKM. V was shortened by 11 bases and J by 4 bases, with 9 bases between the two germline ends. Here the CDR3 DNA reads TGTGCCGGGAGGGGGTACGAGCAGTACTTC. Its protein is CAGRGYEQYF.

Here the CDR3 reads CASSDMWDGAQYF. CDR3 sequence (DNA): TGTGCCAGCAGTGACATGTGGGACGGCGCCCAGTACTTC. The genes are TRBV6-1 and TRBJ2-5, with D perhaps matching TRBD1 or TRBD2 (5 bases each). The CDR3 loop spans 13 amino acids. V was clipped by 3 bases and J by 9 bases, with 14 bases between them. Germline CDR1 and CDR2: MNHNS and SASEGT.

This clonotype was recorded many times. The V gene is TRBV29-1, the J gene TRBJ2-3; 8 nucleotides match TRBD1. Germline CDR1 and CDR2: SQVTM and ANQGSEA. The CDR3 loop spans 14 amino acids. With 8 bases clipped from V and 2 bases from J, the junction kept 9 bases outside the gene matches. In DNA form, the CDR3 reads TGCAGCCCGACGACAGGGGAAGACACAGATACGCAGTATTTT. Its translation: CSPTTGEDTDTQYF.

This clonotype was detected only a few times. This chain links TRBV29-1 with TRBJ2-1, with 8 bases aligning to TRBD2. The CDR3 is 13 residues long. J lost 7 bases, V lost 7 bases, and 9 bases had no gene match. Germline assignment: CDR1 SQVTM and CDR2 ANQGSEA. Here the CDR3 reads CSGLGGGWNEQFF. The DNA for the CDR3 is TGCAGCGGGCTCGGCGGGGGGTGGAATGAGCAGTTCTTC.

The V gene is TRBV6-1, the J gene TRBJ2-1; 8 bases fit TRBD1. Germline V gene sequence: CDR1 MNHNS, CDR2 SASEGT. V was clipped by 6 bases and J by 9 bases; unmatched bases: 7. The length of the CDR3 is 13 residues. In DNA form, the CDR3 reads TGTGCCAGCAGGACGGACAGGGACAGTGAGCAGTTCTTC. It is translated as CASRTDRDSEQFF.

There are many counts of this clonotype. The rearrangement joins TRBV11-2 to TRBJ2-7; D uncertain. The germline V and J ends were trimmed by 3 bases and 0 bases, with 9 bases remaining between them. This CDR3 is 14 amino acids long. Looked up from germline, CDR1 is SGHAT and CDR2 is FQNNGV. The CDR3 here is CASSLSPSSYEQYF. CDR3 DNA: TGTGCCAGCAGCTTGTCTCCCAGCTCCTACGAGCAGTACTTC. The whole variable domain, remainder taken from reference TRBV11-2 and TRBJ2-7, is EAGVAQSPRYKIIEKRQSVAFWCNPISGHATLYWYQQILGQGPKLLIQFQNNGVVDDSQLPKDRFSAERLKGVDSTLKIQPAKLEDSAVYLCASSLSPSSYEQYFGPGTRLTVT.

This clonotype was seen only a few times. The chain recombines TRBV6-5 with TRBJ2-3; 8 nucleotides line up with TRBD2. The germline V gene has CDR1 MNHEY and CDR2 SVGAGI. V gave up 4 bases and J gave up 2 bases; unmatched junction bases: 11. The CDR3 sequence is 17 residues long. CDR3 in DNA: TGTGCCAGCAGTTTAGCTTACCCGGGAGGGTCCACAGATACGCAGTATTTT. Translating it yields CASSLAYPGGSTDTQYF.

This clonotype was found a few times. The rearrangement links TRBV6-1 to TRBJ1-6; D gene ambiguous. CDR1 MNHNS and CDR2 SASEGT come from the germline V gene. V was pared by 6 bases and J by 5 bases, with 14 bases between. The CDR3 length is 15 residues. Here the CDR3 DNA reads TGTGCCAGCAGACCATGGACGGGTAATAATTCACCCCTCCACTTT. Residues: CASRPWTGNNSPLHF.

A few counts support this clonotype. The rearrangement joins TRBV4-1 to TRBJ2-2; either TRBD1 or TRBD2 may supply D (5 bases each). CDR1 and CDR2 from the germline V gene are MGHRA and YSYEKL. Trimming cost V 1 base and J 0 bases, with 9 bases left between them. This CDR3 spans 16 amino acids. The chain's CDR3 is CASSQAVGANTGELFF. CDR3 bases: TGCGCCAGCAGCCAAGCCGTGGGGGCGAACACCGGGGAGCTGTTTTTT.

This clonotype was picked up many times. This chain uses TRBV7-9 with TRBJ1-3; a possible D gene is TRBD1 (5 bases). CDR3 length: 14 amino acids. Trimming pared 4 bases from V and 2 bases from J, leaving 9 bases between. The germline V gene encodes CDR1 SEHNR and CDR2 FQNEAQ (reference sequence). This chain's CDR3 is CASSSREAGNTIYF. CDR3 bases: TGTGCCAGCAGCTCCAGGGAGGCTGGAAACACCATATATTTT.

This clonotype was observed many times. J is TRBJ2-1 and V is TRBV28; no reliable D call. CDR3 length: 16 amino acids. Germline CDR1 and CDR2: MDHEN and SYDVKM. The V end lost 5 bases, the J end lost 0 bases, and 14 bases lay between the germline ends. CDR3 loop: CASSAPEAVSYNEQFF. DNA of the CDR3: TGTGCCAGCAGTGCTCCCGAGGCGGTCTCCTACAATGAGCAGTTCTTC.

This clonotype was recorded many times. This chain connects TRBV19 to TRBJ2-1; no definite D call. The germline V and J ends were trimmed by 7 bases and 8 bases, with 18 bases remaining between them. Germline V gene data show CDR1 as LNHDA and CDR2 as SQIVND (reference sequence). The CDR3 spans 14 residues. CDR3 sequence (DNA): TGTGCCAGTAATGGGCCCGATGTGGGCGATGAGCAGTTCTTC. Translating it yields CASNGPDVGDEQFF.

This chain uses TRBV6-1 with TRBJ1-4; tentatively, D is TRBD1 (5 bases). The V and J ends lost 6 bases and 6 bases respectively, with 23 bases between them. CDR1 MNHNS and CDR2 SASEGT come from the germline V gene. The CDR3 spans 17 residues. The CDR3 here is CASSPTLTKGVDEKLFF. CDR3 coding DNA: TGTGCCAGCAGCCCTACCCTGACTAAAGGGGTGGATGAAAAACTGTTTTTT.

This clonotype appeared a few times. The genes are TRBV20-1 and TRBJ2-1; weak D call: TRBD2 (5 bases). The CDR3 runs 15 residues. Germline lookup yields CDR1 DFQATT and CDR2 SNEGSKA (reference sequence). The V and J ends lost 0 bases and 4 bases respectively, with 13 bases between them. The CDR3 bases are TGCAGTGCTAGAGATGGCCTAGCTAGGTACAATGAGCAGTTCTTC. Residues: CSARDGLARYNEQFF.

This clonotype has a count of ten or more. J is TRBJ2-1 and V is TRBV6-1, with TRBD1 matching 9 bases. V dropped 7 bases and J dropped 4; count of bases not matched to a gene: 8. The CDR3 totals 15 residues. Per germline, CDR1 MNHNS and CDR2 SASEGT. The CDR3 spells CASNPTGGVYNEQFF. CDR3 DNA sequence: TGTGCCAGCAATCCAACAGGGGGCGTTTACAATGAGCAGTTCTTC.

This clonotype showed up many times. V usage is TRBV28 and J usage is TRBJ2-7; TRBD2 might be the D (6 bases). Germline loops: CDR1 MDHEN, CDR2 SYDVKM. Trimming pared 3 bases from V and 0 bases from J, leaving 18 bases between. The CDR3 sequence is 17 residues long. CDR3 loop: CASSFLTPGLDSYEQYF. The CDR3 DNA is TGTGCCAGCAGTTTTTTAACCCCGGGACTCGACTCCTACGAGCAGTACTTC.

This clonotype showed up many times. The J gene is TRBJ2-5, the V gene TRBV20-1; 11 nucleotides agree with TRBD2. V trimming: 5 bases; J trimming: 2 bases; junction bases outside the gene matches: 4. From germline, CDR1 is DFQATT and CDR2 SNEGSKA (reference sequence). The CDR3 contains 14 residues. The CDR3 DNA reads as TGCAGTGCTCTAGCGGGAGGACTACAAGAGACCCAGTACTTC. Amino acids: CSALAGGLQETQYF.

The chain recombines TRBV6-2 or TRBV6-3 with TRBJ1-2; no reliable D call. Germline CDR1 is MNHEY and CDR2 is SVGEGT. This CDR3 spans 17 amino acids. With 5 bases removed from V and 2 bases from J, the gap between germline ends came to 21 bases. CDR3 nucleotides: TGTGCCAGCAGTCCAAACCCCGACCAGATTCCGAACTATGGCTACACCTTC. Translated, it gives CASSPNPDQIPNYGYTF.

The chain carries TRBV20-1 and TRBJ2-1; 13 bases agree with TRBD2. Trimming cost V 3 bases and J 8 bases; bases outside gene matches: 7. Looked up from germline, CDR1 is DFQATT and CDR2 is SNEGSKA (reference sequence). This CDR3 contains 15 residues. CDR3 amino acids: CSARPGTSGIYEQFF. For the CDR3, the DNA is TGCAGTGCTAGGCCCGGGACTAGCGGGATATATGAGCAGTTCTTC.

In this sample, this clonotype turned up many times. The V and J genes are TRBV11-2 and TRBJ1-1; D is perhaps TRBD1 (5 bases). The V gene lost 0 bases and the J gene lost 4 bases, with 6 bases spanning the gap. The CDR3 has 13 residues. Germline CDR1 reads SGHAT; CDR2 reads FQNNGV. DNA of the CDR3: TGTGCCAGCAGCTTAGAAGGGGCCACTGAAGCTTTCTTT. Translated, it gives CASSLEGATEAFF.

This clonotype was detected a few times. The chain carries TRBV19 and TRBJ1-2; 9 bases align to TRBD1. CDR3 size: 16 residues. Per germline, CDR1 LNHDA and CDR2 SQIVND (reference sequence). Trimming took 0 bases from V and 4 from J; bases not matched to a gene: 6. The CDR3 DNA sequence: TGTGCCAGTAGTATAGAGGGCCCGGACAGGGGCTATGGCTACACCTTC. As protein: CASSIEGPDRGYGYTF.